This TCR beta chain comes out of a study of shared clonotypes between healthy human individuals. This clone was counted once. The antigen is undetermined. Donors comprised healthy HIV-negative adults lacking recent acute infections or vaccinations. The study's findings and limits: Sequencing depth was expected to affect clonotype sharing among donors. Approximately 5.1% was the fraction of naive CD4 clonotypes found shared across several donors.

Original processing methods: With immunoSEQ giving junction-only sequences and no quality scores, filtering differed. Assay used: immunoSEQ multiplex PCR; TCRdb lists only in-frame clones, some missing. From that table come the V and J calls and clone size; the DNA was used to work out D and trimming. Altogether approximately 2.5 million clones are present, 80% to 95% being singletons, with the ten largest covering approximately 0.35%. This TCR derives from a young man in good health. Some clones in this sample may be carry-over from other donors' samples. Sequencing used naive CD4+ T cells from PBMCs. The subset was: CD45RA+ positively selected.

The CDR3 sequence: CASSVLRGPGNTIYF. The CDR3 nucleotides are TGTGCCAGCAGCGTATTGAGGGGGCCTGGAAACACCATATATTTT. The chain uses TRBV9 and TRBJ1-3, with TRBD1 matching 7 bases. CDR3 length equals 15 residues. Germline CDR1 reads SGDLS; CDR2 reads YYNGEE. Trimming at V came to 1 base and at J to 2 bases, leaving 3 bases not matched to a gene.